This passage covers 19 T cell receptor beta chains from one sample sequenced in a study of T cell changes during pregnancy in multiple sclerosis. TCRdb keeps only in-frame clones here, not all; method: immunoSEQ multiplex PCR. The data contain roughly 57,000 clones, 90% of them singletons. Source: CD8+ T cells from peripheral blood mononuclear cells, taken before pregnancy. The receptor set was obtained from a female donor with multiple sclerosis, enrolled in a pregnancy study.

The genes are TRBV10-1 and TRBJ1-6; weak D call: TRBD1 (6 bases). The germline CDR1 and CDR2 sequences are WNHNN and SYGVQD (reference sequence). V lost 8 bases and J 8 bases, leaving 13 bases between the germline ends. This CDR3 has 13 residues. The CDR3, as DNA: TGCGCCAGCGGGGGGGGCCCATATTCACCCCTCCACTTT. Protein sequence: CASGGGPYSPLHF.

This rearrangement joins TRBV27 to TRBJ1-2, with 9 bases aligning to TRBD1. The V gene end was trimmed by 4 bases and the J gene end by 1 base; junction bases not matched to a gene: 4. CDR1 and CDR2 from the germline V gene are MNHEY and SMNVEV (reference sequence). The CDR3 runs to 15 residues. CDR3 residues: CASSSPGQGNYGYTF. In DNA, the CDR3 is TGTGCCAGCAGTTCTCCGGGACAGGGTAACTATGGCTACACCTTC.

The rearrangement joins TRBV2 to TRBJ2-7; TRBD1 matches at 10 bases. The trim removed 1 base at V and 5 bases at J, leaving 2 bases unmatched. In germline, CDR1 is SNHLY, CDR2 FYNNEI. The CDR3 consists of 14 residues. CDR3 in DNA: TGTGCCAGCAGTGAAGTGGGGACAGGGGACGAGCAGTACTTC. It yields the protein CASSEVGTGDEQYF. The variable domain in full, completed from reference TRBV2 and TRBJ2-7, reads EPEVTQTPSHQVTQMGQEVILRCVPISNHLYFYWYRQILGQKVEFLVSFYNNEISEKSEIFDDQFSVERPDGSNFTLKIRSTKLEDSAMYFCASSEVGTGDEQYFGPGTRLTVT.

The gene calls are TRBV9 and TRBJ2-2; 9 nucleotides line up with TRBD2. This CDR3 comprises 16 residues. V trimming: 5 bases; J trimming: 5 bases; junction bases outside the gene matches: 10. The germline V gene has CDR1 SGDLS and CDR2 YYNGEE. The CDR3 is CASSTTSGGSTGELFF. For the CDR3, the DNA is TGTGCCAGCAGTACCACAAGCGGGGGGTCTACCGGGGAGCTGTTTTTT.

V and J are TRBV5-8 and TRBJ2-1; TRBD2 agrees at 9 bases. The germline CDR1 and CDR2 sequences are SGHTS and YDEGEE. The CDR3 loop spans 14 amino acids. The trim removed 7 bases at V and 7 bases at J, leaving 9 bases unmatched. The CDR3 DNA reads as TGTGCCAGCCGACCTAGCGGGGTGAGGAATGAGCAGTTCTTC. This codes for CASRPSGVRNEQFF.

The rearrangement uses TRBV27 and TRBJ2-2; 7 bases map to TRBD1. The J segment lost 7 bases and the V segment lost 6 bases, leaving 5 bases of the junction unmatched. This CDR3 region has 13 residues. Germline CDR1 MNHEY, CDR2 SMNVEV (reference sequence). The CDR3 sequence is CASRGQILGELFF. The CDR3 nucleotides are TGTGCCAGCAGGGGACAGATCCTCGGGGAGCTGTTTTTT.

The chain employs TRBV9 and TRBJ1-1; no firm D call. Germline V lookup: CDR1 SGDLS, CDR2 YYNGEE. The CDR3 consists of 12 residues. The V end was cut by 0 bases, the J end by 10 bases, with 10 bases between. CDR3 protein: CASSVEEGRAFF. CDR3 sequence (DNA): TGTGCCAGCAGCGTAGAGGAAGGGAGAGCTTTCTTT.

The chain has TRBV7-9 and TRBJ2-3; D gene uncertain. Deletions cut 0 bases from V and 0 bases from J, with 4 bases between. The CDR3 contains 14 residues. In germline, CDR1 is SEHNR, CDR2 FQNEAQ (reference sequence). CDR3 in amino acids: CASSLAASTDTQYF. CDR3 bases: TGTGCCAGCAGCTTAGCGGCCAGCACAGATACGCAGTATTTT.

The chain couples TRBV11-2 to TRBJ1-1; the D gene is possibly TRBD1 (6 bases). The germline V gene encodes CDR1 SGHAT and CDR2 FQNNGV. There are 14 residues in the CDR3. V dropped 5 bases and J dropped 0 bases, with 10 bases sitting between them. The CDR3 DNA sequence: TGTGCCAGCAGCCTATGGACAGTGAACACTGAAGCTTTCTTT. This codes for CASSLWTVNTEAFF.

CDR3 sequence reads: CASSEARGDYGYTF. CDR3 sequence (DNA): TGTGCCAGCAGTGAAGCGCGGGGTGACTATGGCTACACCTTC. This chain links TRBV2 with TRBJ1-2; D is unresolved. The germline V and J ends were trimmed by 0 bases and 3 bases, with 8 bases remaining between them. The CDR3 contains 14 residues. Germline V gene sequence: CDR1 SNHLY, CDR2 FYNNEI.

This chain joins TRBV27 and TRBJ2-5; 10 bases are a match to TRBD1. This CDR3 is built from 16 residues. The junction had 4 bases not matched to a gene; V was cut back by 0 bases and J by 3 bases. Germline V lookup: CDR1 MNHEY, CDR2 SMNVEV (reference sequence). The CDR3 region has the DNA TGTGCCAGCAGTTTATCTTTTGGGACAGGGGAAGAGACCCAGTACTTC. Translation: CASSLSFGTGEETQYF.

The CDR3 loop reads CASSELAGGLGEQFF. CDR3 sequence (DNA): TGTGCCAGCAGCGAACTAGCGGGGGGGCTAGGGGAGCAGTTCTTC. The genes are TRBV11-1 and TRBJ2-1; 13 bases agree with TRBD2. With 5 bases clipped from V and 10 bases from J, the junction kept 8 bases outside the gene matches. The CDR3 loop spans 15 amino acids. The germline CDR1 and CDR2 sequences are SGHAT and FQDESV (reference sequence). Variable domain in full (rest from reference TRBV11-1 and TRBJ2-1): EAEVAQSPRYKITEKSQAVAFWCDPISGHATLYWYRQILGQGPELLVQFQDESVVDDSQLPKDRFSAERLKGVDSTLKIQPAELGDSAMYLCASSELAGGLGEQFFGPGTRLTVL.

This sequence joins TRBV4-3 and TRBJ2-2; 9 bases line up with TRBD1. Germline CDR1 and CDR2: LGHNA and YSLEER. Germline trimming cut 2 bases from V and 5 bases from J; bases unmatched to any gene: 3. This CDR3 comprises 15 residues. The chain's CDR3 is CASSQRTGATGELFF. The CDR3 nucleotides read TGCGCCAGCAGCCAAAGGACAGGGGCGACCGGGGAGCTGTTTTTT.

The chain employs TRBV7-8 and TRBJ2-1, with D perhaps TRBD2 (5 bases). The CDR3 is made up of 13 amino acids. Looked up from germline, CDR1 is SGHVS and CDR2 is FQNEAQ. Trimming shortened V by 7 bases and J by 5 bases, and 12 bases separated the two germline ends. CDR3 coding DNA: TGTGCCAGCACCCCGGGCGGGCACAATGAGCAGTTCTTC. Its translation: CASTPGGHNEQFF.

This clone has a handful of counts. The rearrangement links TRBV4-1 to TRBJ1-1; TRBD1 is a possible D gene (5 bases). This CDR3 is built from 12 residues. Trimming cost V 4 bases and J 4 bases, with 7 bases left between them. Looked up from germline, CDR1 is MGHRA and CDR2 is YSYEKL. CDR3 DNA: TGCGCCAGCAGCCCCCAGGGCACTGAAGCTTTCTTT. Its translation is CASSPQGTEAFF.

V gene TRBV27 combines with J gene TRBJ1-1, with D possibly being TRBD1 (5 bases). In germline, CDR1 is MNHEY, CDR2 SMNVEV (reference sequence). The CDR3 is 15 residues long. Trimming took off 2 bases at V and 5 bases at J, with 15 bases between the two ends. CDR3 in DNA: TGTGCCAGCAGTTTACCACAGGACGGTTATACTGAAGCTTTCTTT. Translation gives CASSLPQDGYTEAFF.

The chain has TRBV25-1 and TRBJ1-2, with 7 bases identical to TRBD1. There are 13 residues in the CDR3. Germline CDR1 is MGHDK and CDR2 is SYGVNS. The V and J ends lost 4 bases and 7 bases, in that order; junction bases with no gene match: 6. The CDR3, as DNA: TGTGCCAGCAGTGGGAGGGGGCTAGGTGGCTACACCTTC. Protein sequence: CASSGRGLGGYTF.

Turning to this clone: The same CDR3 arises from other DNA sequences in this sample as well. The chain employs TRBV5-4 and TRBJ2-3, with TRBD2 identical over 10 bases. This CDR3 is built from 16 residues. Germline CDR1 reads SGHNT; CDR2 reads YYREEE (reference sequence). V shed 4 bases and J 6 bases; nucleotides not matched to a gene: 11. The CDR3 coding sequence is TGTGCCAGCAGCCCATTAGCGGGGGGAGCGACCGATACGCAGTATTTT. It yields the protein CASSPLAGGATDTQYF.

This chain links TRBV4-2 with TRBJ2-1; 7 nucleotides agree with TRBD1. Trimming removed 2 bases from V and 2 bases from J; junction bases left unmatched: 9. The CDR3 extends over 17 amino acids. CDR1 and CDR2 (germline): LGHNA, YNFKEQ. The CDR3 nucleotides are TGTGCCAGCAGCCAATTTACCTCCGGGACAGCCTACAATGAGCAGTTCTTC. Protein sequence: CASSQFTSGTAYNEQFF.